Presented here are 27 T cell receptor beta chains from one specimen sequenced in a study of blood T cell repertoires in COVID-19. The assay was immunoSEQ multiplex PCR, and TCRdb's table has in-frame clones only and misses some. Here the sample spans some 350,000 clones, 80% to 90% being singletons. The sample comprised PBMCs or T cells enriched from blood (not recorded which). The receptors here all came from a man between 18 and 29 years old who had recovered from COVID-19.

The rearrangement links TRBV7-2 to TRBJ2-2, with a possible D match to TRBD1 (5 bases). Trimming removed 2 bases from V and 4 bases from J, with 14 bases in between. Germline V gene data show CDR1 as SGHTA and CDR2 as FQGNSA. This CDR3 spans 16 amino acids. The CDR3 loop reads CASSLNVAGPTGELFF. For the CDR3, the DNA is TGTGCCAGCAGCTTAAATGTCGCAGGGCCCACCGGGGAGCTGTTTTTT.

The CDR3 protein is CASSVGGAEQYF. The CDR3 nucleotides are TGTGCCAGCAGCGTAGGTGGGGCCGAGCAGTACTTC. J is TRBJ2-7 and V is TRBV9; possible D gene TRBD1, 5 bases. This CDR3 spans 12 amino acids. V was pared by 0 bases and J by 6 bases, with 7 bases between. Germline CDR1 and CDR2: SGDLS and YYNGEE.

The chain uses TRBV25-1 and TRBJ1-2, with TRBD1 as a possible D gene (5 bases). Germline CDR1 MGHDK, CDR2 SYGVNS. The CDR3 is 13 amino acids. V shed 5 bases and J shed 2 bases, with 9 bases lying between them. The CDR3 DNA reads TGTGCCAGCAGTCTGACAGAGAACTATGGCTACACCTTC. Translation: CASSLTENYGYTF.

The chain has TRBV5-4 and TRBJ2-2; 9 positions agree with TRBD1. V shed 9 bases and J 5 bases; nucleotides not matched to a gene: 8. The CDR3 sequence is 14 residues long. Germline CDR1 is SGHNT and CDR2 is YYREEE (reference sequence). The CDR3 is CATNRGQNTGELFF. The CDR3 nucleotides read TGTGCCACCAACAGGGGGCAAAATACCGGGGAGCTGTTTTTT. The complete variable domain, with remaining parts taken from reference TRBV5-4 and TRBJ2-2, reads ETGVTQSPTHLIKTRGQQVTLRCSSQSGHNTVSWYQQALGQGPQFIFQYYREEENGRGNFPPRFSGLQFPNYSSELNVNALELDDSALYLCATNRGQNTGELFFGEGSRLTVL.

This chain uses TRBV28 with TRBJ2-1; 10 bases are a match to TRBD2. V shed 2 bases and J 9 bases; nucleotides not matched to a gene: 10. Germline CDR1 reads MDHEN; CDR2 reads SYDVKM. This CDR3 region has 16 residues. CDR3 in DNA: TGTGCCAGCAGTTTAACCCCTAGCGGGAGAAGTACTGAGCAGTTCTTC. As protein: CASSLTPSGRSTEQFF.

The CDR3 sequence is CASSLPSVNTGELFF. In nucleotides, the CDR3 is TGTGCCAGTAGTTTACCCAGTGTGAACACCGGGGAGCTGTTTTTT. The chain combines TRBV19 with TRBJ2-2, with unresolved D. This CDR3 contains 15 residues. The V gene lost 5 bases and the J gene lost 1 base, with 11 bases spanning the gap. CDR1 is LNHDA and CDR2 is SQIVND in the germline V gene (reference sequence). Filled out from reference TRBV19 and TRBJ2-2, the complete variable domain reads DGGITQSPKYLFRKEGQNVTLSCEQNLNHDAMYWYRQDPGQGLRLIYYSQIVNDFQKGDIAEGYSVSREKKESFPLTVTSAQKNPTAFYLCASSLPSVNTGELFFGEGSRLTVL.

The rearrangement links TRBV27 to TRBJ2-5, with 8 bases aligning to TRBD1. Germline V CDR1 and CDR2: MNHEY, SMNVEV (reference sequence). The CDR3 loop spans 14 amino acids. The ends lost 4 bases at V and 5 bases at J; junction bases unmatched: 6. In nucleotides, the CDR3 is TGTGCCAGCAGTTCCGACAGGGGATGGGAGACCCAGTACTTC. Translating it yields CASSSDRGWETQYF.

A word on this clone: This sample also contains other DNA sequences that code for the same CDR3. The chain employs TRBV4-3 and TRBJ1-5; D not certain. This CDR3 spans 15 amino acids. Deletions cut 0 bases from V and 0 bases from J, with 6 bases between. Germline V CDR1 and CDR2: LGHNA, YSLEER. The CDR3 bases are TGCGCCAGCAGCCAAGACAGATTTAGCAATCAGCCCCAGCATTTT. This encodes CASSQDRFSNQPQHF.

The gene calls are TRBV29-1 and TRBJ2-1; TRBD2 is a possible D gene (5 bases). Germline V lookup: CDR1 SQVTM, CDR2 ANQGSEA. Trimming removed 7 bases from V and 9 bases from J, with 19 bases in between. CDR3 length equals 13 residues. Here the CDR3 reads CSGRFNTEGEQFF. The CDR3 DNA sequence: TGCAGCGGGAGGTTTAACACTGAGGGTGAGCAGTTCTTC.

V usage is TRBV6-5 and J usage is TRBJ2-1; D might be TRBD2 (6 bases). Germline CDR1 MNHEY, CDR2 SVGAGI. The CDR3 totals 10 residues. V lost 6 bases to trimming and J lost 9 bases, with 6 bases between them. The CDR3 DNA is TGTGCCAGCAGGGAGGGTGAGCAGTTCTTC. Translated: CASREGEQFF.

V gene TRBV3-1 (or the pseudogene TRBV3-2) combines with J gene TRBJ2-7, with 8 bases aligning to TRBD1. The CDR3 is made up of 14 amino acids. Trimming removed 6 bases from V and 3 bases from J; junction bases left unmatched: 7. In germline, CDR1 is LGHDT, CDR2 YNNKEL (reference sequence). CDR3 DNA: TGTGCCAGCAGGGGGACAGGAACAGGCTACGAGCAGTACTTC. This sequence encodes CASRGTGTGYEQYF.

The chain combines TRBV4-2 with TRBJ1-1; possibly TRBD1 for D (6 bases). Between the trimmed V and J ends, which lost 3 bases and 0 bases, there was a span of 8 bases. Germline V gives CDR1 LGHNA, CDR2 YNFKEQ. The CDR3 contains 14 residues. CDR3 residues: CASSQDSMNTEAFF. CDR3 in DNA: TGTGCCAGCAGCCAGGACAGCATGAACACTGAAGCTTTCTTT.

This chain links TRBV9 with TRBJ2-5, with 7 bases identical to TRBD1. The V segment lost 4 bases and the J segment 5 bases; nucleotides outside the gene matches: 11. Germline loops: CDR1 SGDLS, CDR2 YYNGEE. The CDR3 spans 15 residues. Here the CDR3 reads CASSPTRTGKETQYF. DNA for the CDR3: TGTGCCAGCAGCCCCACCCGGACAGGCAAGGAGACCCAGTACTTC.

The chain has TRBV5-1 and TRBJ2-2; perhaps TRBD1 as D (6 bases). V was clipped by 4 bases and J by 4 bases, with 14 bases between them. This CDR3 contains 15 residues. Germline V gene sequence: CDR1 SGHRS, CDR2 YFSETQ. CDR3 sequence: CASSPQGPSTGELFF. The DNA of the CDR3 is TGCGCCAGCAGCCCACAGGGACCGAGCACCGGGGAGCTGTTTTTT. Variable domain in full (rest from reference TRBV5-1 and TRBJ2-2): KAGVTQTPRYLIKTRGQQVTLSCSPISGHRSVSWYQQTPGQGLQFLFEYFSETQRNKGNFPGRFSGRQFSNSRSEMNVSTLELGDSALYLCASSPQGPSTGELFFGEGSRLTVL.

The genes are TRBV7-9 and TRBJ1-3; possible D gene TRBD1, 6 bases. The germline V gene encodes CDR1 SEHNR and CDR2 FQNEAQ (reference sequence). CDR3 size: 15 residues. V dropped 5 bases and J dropped 2 bases, with 13 bases sitting between them. This CDR3 reads CASSRLGQTGNTIYF. The CDR3 DNA follows: TGTGCCAGCAGCCGATTAGGACAGACTGGAAACACCATATATTTT.

The chain carries TRBV29-1 and TRBJ2-1; 9 bases are a match to TRBD2. J was trimmed by 6 bases and V by 0 bases; bases with no gene match: 6. CDR1 and CDR2 (germline): SQVTM, ANQGSEA. The CDR3 has 15 amino acids. The CDR3, as DNA: TGCAGCGTTGAAGATGCGGGAGGGCCTCGCAATGAGCAGTTCTTC. This gives the protein CSVEDAGGPRNEQFF.

CDR3 DNA sequence: TGTGCCAGCAGCTTAGGGACTAGCGGGGGGGCCCGGGAGCTGTTTTTT. Amino acid sequence: CASSLGTSGGARELFF. The chain combines TRBV7-3 with TRBJ2-2; TRBD2 matches at 16 bases. The CDR3 runs to 16 residues. V shed 2 bases, J shed 9 bases, and the junction held 3 bases outside the gene matches. The germline CDR1 and CDR2 sequences are SGHTA and FQGTGA.

The J gene is TRBJ1-5, the V gene TRBV7-9, with D tentatively TRBD1 (6 bases). The V end lost 5 bases, the J end lost 4 bases, and 15 bases lay between the germline ends. Germline assignment: CDR1 SEHNR and CDR2 FQNEAQ (reference sequence). The CDR3 runs 15 residues. DNA of the CDR3: TGTGCCAGCAGCGCCGAAGGGACACGGAATCAGCCCCAGCATTTT. It codes for CASSAEGTRNQPQHF.

At least ten counts were recorded for this clone. The chain links TRBV4-3 to TRBJ2-3; 11 positions agree with TRBD2. J lost 1 base, V lost 4 bases, and 4 bases had no gene match. The germline CDR1 and CDR2 sequences are LGHNA and YSLEER. The CDR3 extends over 16 amino acids. The CDR3 loop is CASSLIAGGGTDTQYF. In DNA form, the CDR3 reads TGCGCCAGCAGCCTTATAGCGGGAGGGGGCACAGATACGCAGTATTTT.

This clone was seen just once. The chain has TRBV7-9 and TRBJ2-3; D uncertain. Germline loops: CDR1 SEHNR, CDR2 FQNEAQ (reference sequence). The CDR3 loop spans 17 amino acids. Trimming cost V 4 bases and J 0 bases, with 17 bases left between them. The CDR3: CASSSPVWSTSTDTQYF. The DNA for the CDR3 is TGTGCCAGCAGCTCTCCTGTCTGGAGTACTAGCACAGATACGCAGTATTTT.

This sequence joins TRBV10-3 and TRBJ2-1; no definite D call. In germline, CDR1 is ENHRY, CDR2 SYGVKD. Trimming removed 0 bases from V and 6 bases from J, with 6 bases in between. The CDR3 is 13 amino acids. The CDR3 DNA sequence: TGTGCCATCAGTGAGTCTCGGGTCAATGAGCAGTTCTTC. The encoded protein is CAISESRVNEQFF.

The chain couples TRBV18 to TRBJ2-1, with TRBD2 identical over 7 bases. Trimming took 6 bases from V and 8 from J; bases not matched to a gene: 16. The CDR3 spans 16 residues. The germline V gene has CDR1 KGHSH and CDR2 LQKENI. The DNA for the CDR3 is TGTGCCAGCTCCAACCAGCGGAGGAGGAGCGGGGATGAGCAGTTCTTC. Its translation is CASSNQRRRSGDEQFF.

V usage is TRBV28 and J usage is TRBJ2-1; 7 nucleotides match TRBD1. V shed 7 bases and J 9 bases; nucleotides not matched to a gene: 3. Germline CDR1 is MDHEN and CDR2 is SYDVKM. The CDR3 consists of 11 residues. In nucleotides, the CDR3 is TGTGCCAGCAAGGGGGCTAGTGAGCAGTTCTTC. Translation gives CASKGASEQFF.

The chain links TRBV2 to TRBJ1-5; D remains unclear. The CDR3 has 16 amino acids. Deletions cut 5 bases from V and 5 bases from J, with 19 bases between. Germline CDR1 reads SNHLY; CDR2 reads FYNNEI. This CDR3 reads CASSISRALGDQPQHF. CDR3 coding DNA: TGTGCCAGCAGTATATCCCGGGCCCTCGGGGATCAGCCCCAGCATTTT. The full variable domain, rest sourced from reference TRBV2 and TRBJ1-5, is EPEVTQTPSHQVTQMGQEVILRCVPISNHLYFYWYRQILGQKVEFLVSFYNNEISEKSEIFDDQFSVERPDGSNFTLKIRSTKLEDSAMYFCASSISRALGDQPQHFGDGTRLSIL.

The V call is TRBV7-9, the J call TRBJ2-7; 9 nucleotides align to TRBD1. Germline CDR1 and CDR2: SEHNR and FQNEAQ (reference sequence). The CDR3 totals 14 residues. J was trimmed by 7 bases and V by 5 bases; bases with no gene match: 9. CDR3 DNA: TGTGCCAGCAGCCCCAGGGACAGGGCTAGGGAGCAGTACTTC. Encoded protein: CASSPRDRAREQYF.

There are a few counts of this clone. The J gene is TRBJ2-5, the V gene TRBV6-1; 9 positions agree with TRBD2. Germline V gene data show CDR1 as MNHNS and CDR2 as SASEGT. With V trimmed by 3 bases and J by 1 base, 6 bases remained unmatched. The CDR3 spans 16 residues. The CDR3, as DNA: TGTGCCAGCAGTGATGGGCTTAGCGGGGGCCAAGAGACCCAGTACTTC. Translated: CASSDGLSGGQETQYF.

This sequence joins TRBV27 and TRBJ2-1, with TRBD2 as a possible D gene (5 bases). Trimming pared 5 bases from V and 7 bases from J, leaving 18 bases between. The CDR3 runs to 15 residues. From germline, CDR1 is MNHEY and CDR2 SMNVEV (reference sequence). The DNA of the CDR3 is TGTGCCAGCAGTCTCCATAGTGGGAGTTGGAATGAGCAGTTCTTC. Amino acids: CASSLHSGSWNEQFF.